These T cell receptor beta chains were read from a single sample in a study of blood T cell repertoires in COVID-19. Only in-frame clones appear in the TCRdb table, and some are missing; sequencing was by immunoSEQ multiplex PCR. The repertoire includes under 300,000 clones, roughly 90% of them detected once, and roughly 5.8% sits in the top ten. The sample taken for sequencing was peripheral blood. The receptor set was obtained from a man in his sixties with acute or convalescent COVID-19. CDR3s include the opening cysteine and the closing phenylalanine or tryptophan. The order of the fields is V gene, CDR3 length, J gene, CDR3 protein.

v_gene: TRBV28; len: 12; j_gene: TRBJ1-2; CDR3aa: CASADRLGSYTF
v_gene: TRBV7-2; len: 17; j_gene: TRBJ2-7; CDR3aa: CASSQAPPGQVAYEQYF
v_gene: TRBV6-2/TRBV6-3; len: 21; j_gene: TRBJ2-3; CDR3aa: CASSYEPTGTSGRWGTDTQYF
v_gene: TRBV30; len: 11; j_gene: TRBJ2-2; CDR3aa: CAWGSAGELFF
v_gene: TRBV29-1; len: 15; j_gene: TRBJ1-1; CDR3aa: CSVVQILTMNTEAFF
v_gene: TRBV14; len: 13; j_gene: TRBJ1-3; CDR3aa: CASSQYSGNTIYF
v_gene: TRBV30; len: 14; j_gene: TRBJ2-1; CDR3aa: CAWSPIGRAGEQFF
v_gene: TRBV27; len: 15; j_gene: TRBJ2-7; CDR3aa: CASSLPGTGGYEQYF
v_gene: TRBV14; len: 17; j_gene: TRBJ1-2; CDR3aa: CASSQDKEGQGLDGYTF
v_gene: TRBV19; len: 15; j_gene: TRBJ2-5; CDR3aa: CASSINRDRVETQYF
v_gene: TRBV5-1; len: 17; j_gene: TRBJ2-2; CDR3aa: CASSVPGTSGNTGELFF
v_gene: TRBV11-3; len: 9; j_gene: TRBJ1-1; CDR3aa: CASRTEAFF
v_gene: TRBV29-1; len: 12; j_gene: TRBJ2-1; CDR3aa: CSVGFSGNEQFF
v_gene: TRBV5-1; len: 15; j_gene: TRBJ2-3; CDR3aa: CASSLGGQRTDTQYF
v_gene: TRBV6-2/TRBV6-3; len: 16; j_gene: TRBJ2-3; CDR3aa: CASSARLLVSTDTQYF
v_gene: TRBV19; len: 15; j_gene: TRBJ1-4; CDR3aa: CASSPTGSTNEKLFF
v_gene: TRBV20-1; len: 20; j_gene: TRBJ2-2; CDR3aa: CSASCPFLIRGQPNTGELFF
v_gene: TRBV28; len: 14; j_gene: TRBJ1-3; CDR3aa: CASSFKTGGNTIYF
v_gene: TRBV28; len: 13; j_gene: TRBJ1-5; CDR3aa: CASSLNGGPPQHF
v_gene: TRBV11-2; len: 18; j_gene: TRBJ2-1; CDR3aa: CASSLVFGTSGPDNEQFF
v_gene: TRBV4-1; len: 17; j_gene: TRBJ1-3; CDR3aa: CASSQGAKGAGGNTIYF
v_gene: TRBV3-1/TRBV3-2; len: 15; j_gene: TRBJ2-3; CDR3aa: CASSQVAGGIGTQYF
v_gene: TRBV16; len: 14; j_gene: TRBJ2-7; CDR3aa: CASSQSRPSYEQYF
v_gene: TRBV5-4; len: 15; j_gene: TRBJ2-3; CDR3aa: CASRDGTSGRNTQYF
v_gene: TRBV7-3; len: 14; j_gene: TRBJ2-1; CDR3aa: CASSPGRNRDEQFF
v_gene: TRBV5-1; len: 17; j_gene: TRBJ2-5; CDR3aa: CASSWTRLAGVEGTQYF